This TCR beta chain was captured in a study of breast tumors, draining lymph nodes, adjacent tissues. This clonotype was seen repeatedly, ten times or more. Its specificity is not known. Axillary draining lymph nodes of breast cancer patients supplied the node samples. A single record per CDR3 protein comes from TCRdb applying MiXCR to the multiplex PCR reads. This table holds around 120,000 distinct CDR3 sequences, roughly 21% found once. The V and J ends lost 4 bases and 2 bases, in that order; junction bases with no gene match: 8. Per germline, CDR1 SGHVS and CDR2 FQNEAQ. The CDR3 has 17 residues. Study-wide results and limits: That most tumor T cells come from lymph nodes remained unproven. Most tumor T cells seemingly derive from lymph node, then expand in tumor. Compared with basal-like, luminal-like tumors shared significantly more repertoire with nontumor tissue. Compared with lymph nodes, tumors were less diverse; compared with nontumor tissue, more.

This TCR derives from a female donor with breast cancer. Some clones in this sample may be carry-over from other donors' samples. This chain joins TRBV7-8 and TRBJ2-7; TRBD2 matches at 13 bases. Sequenced: axillary lymph node tissue. CDR3 residues: CASSSRLAGGRPYEQYF. The CDR3 bases are TGTGCCAGCAGCTCCCGACTAGCGGGAGGACGACCCTACGAGCAGTACTTC.